These 13 T cell receptor beta chains originate from one sample sequenced in a study of shared clonotypes between healthy human individuals. Sequencing used immunoSEQ multiplex PCR; TCRdb keeps in-frame clones, though not all of them. The sample lists 2.3 million or so clones, approximately 95% occurring once. Input material: naive CD4+ T cells from PBMCs. Subset noted: CD45RA+ positively selected. These receptors were collected from a man aged 18 to 29 in good health. Some clones in this sample may be carry-over from other donors' samples.

V and J are TRBV6-1 and TRBJ2-1, with a tentative D call TRBD2 (6 bases). This CDR3 region has 12 residues. Germline CDR1 MNHNS, CDR2 SASEGT. Trimming cost V 6 bases and J 3 bases, with 6 bases left between them. CDR3 in amino acids: CASRDYYNEQFF. For the CDR3, the DNA is TGTGCCAGCAGGGACTACTACAATGAGCAGTTCTTC.

This chain uses TRBV5-1 with TRBJ1-1, with D maybe TRBD1 (5 bases). CDR3 length: 12 residues. Germline V CDR1 and CDR2: SGHRS, YFSETQ. V shed 3 bases and J shed 4 bases, with 7 bases lying between them. This CDR3 is CASSSGPTEAFF. The CDR3 DNA reads as TGCGCCAGCAGCTCAGGGCCCACTGAAGCTTTCTTT.

J is TRBJ2-1 and V is TRBV5-4, with 9 bases matching TRBD1. The CDR3 has 13 amino acids. V gave up 4 bases and J gave up 9 bases; unmatched junction bases: 5. Germline-derived CDR1 and CDR2 are SGHNT and YYREEE (reference sequence). The CDR3 nucleotides read TGTGCCAGCAGCACAGGACAGGGGTTTGAGCAGTTCTTC. Translating it yields CASSTGQGFEQFF.

Worth noting for this clone: Other DNA sequences in this sample translate to the same CDR3. This sequence joins TRBV18 and TRBJ2-7; 9 positions agree with TRBD1. V shed 3 bases and J 6 bases; nucleotides not matched to a gene: 6. CDR3 size: 14 residues. Germline CDR1 is KGHSH and CDR2 is LQKENI. This CDR3 reads CASSPPGQGAEQYF. The CDR3 DNA reads as TGTGCCAGCTCACCCCCGGGACAGGGAGCCGAGCAGTACTTC.

As to this clone: The same CDR3 arises from other DNA sequences in this sample as well. V is TRBV19 and J is TRBJ1-5, with 9 bases identical to TRBD1. CDR3 length: 14 residues. V dropped 3 bases and J dropped 4; count of bases not matched to a gene: 1. Germline V gives CDR1 LNHDA, CDR2 SQIVND (reference sequence). CDR3 residues: CASSMTGGNQPQHF. The CDR3 region has the DNA TGTGCCAGTAGTATGACAGGGGGGAATCAGCCCCAGCATTTT.

The V call is TRBV28, the J call TRBJ2-3; 7 nucleotides agree with TRBD1. Germline V gene data show CDR1 as MDHEN and CDR2 as SYDVKM. V lost 7 bases, J lost 7 bases, and 17 bases stayed unmatched. This CDR3 is built from 16 residues. The CDR3 DNA reads TGTGCCAGCACCATAGGGGGCGGCGGAAAAGGGAATACGCAGTATTTT. This sequence encodes CASTIGGGGKGNTQYF.

The rearrangement links TRBV28 to TRBJ2-1; 8 bases map to TRBD2. CDR1 and CDR2 from the germline V gene are MDHEN and SYDVKM. J gave up 4 bases and V 7 bases, and 12 bases lay outside the gene matches. This CDR3 has 16 amino acids. Written as DNA, the CDR3 is TGTGCCAGCACTTCACTGGGCGGGAGGAGTTACAATGAGCAGTTCTTC. It codes for CASTSLGGRSYNEQFF.

This clone appeared once. Other DNA sequences in this specimen translate into the identical CDR3. The V and J genes are TRBV7-9 and TRBJ1-4; TRBD1 agrees at 9 bases. Trimming at V came to 3 bases and at J to 4 bases, leaving 6 bases not matched to a gene. The germline gives CDR1 SEHNR, CDR2 FQNEAQ (reference sequence). The CDR3 contains 16 residues. As DNA, the CDR3 is TGTGCCAGCAGCTTGGACCCGGGACAGGGTAATGAAAAACTGTTTTTT. Translation gives CASSLDPGQGNEKLFF.

Worth noting for this clone: Other DNA sequences from this sample encode an identical CDR3 as well. The V call is TRBV18, the J call TRBJ1-1; the D gene is possibly TRBD1 (5 bases). This CDR3 is built from 14 residues. V dropped 5 bases and J dropped 0 bases, with 10 bases sitting between them. Germline values: CDR1 KGHSH, CDR2 LQKENI. CDR3 nucleotide sequence: TGTGCCAGCTCAGCGACAGACATGAACACTGAAGCTTTCTTT. It codes for CASSATDMNTEAFF. The whole variable domain, filled in from reference TRBV18 and TRBJ1-1, reads NAGVMQNPRHLVRRRGQEARLRCSPMKGHSHVYWYRQLPEEGLKFMVYLQKENIIDESGMPKERFSAEFPKEGPSILRIQQVVRGDSAAYFCASSATDMNTEAFFGQGTRLTVV.

The gene calls are TRBV11-2 and TRBJ2-3; possibly TRBD2 for D (5 bases). This CDR3 region has 14 residues. CDR1 is SGHAT and CDR2 is FQNNGV in the germline V gene. Trimming removed 4 bases at V and 6 bases at J, with 14 bases between. The CDR3 here is CASSSSEEPDTQYF. For the CDR3, the DNA is TGTGCCAGCAGCTCGTCGGAGGAGCCGGATACGCAGTATTTT.

This chain links TRBV5-6 with TRBJ1-4; the D gene is possibly TRBD1 (6 bases). CDR1 SGHDT and CDR2 YYEEEE come from the germline V gene. V lost 4 bases and J 8 bases, leaving 18 bases between the germline ends. The CDR3 extends over 15 amino acids. DNA for the CDR3: TGTGCCAGCAGCGCGCAACAGGGTTACAAGGAAAAACTGTTTTTT. This gives the protein CASSAQQGYKEKLFF.

In its sample, this clone was seen once. V and J are TRBV7-9 and TRBJ2-1; either TRBD1 or TRBD2 may supply D (6 bases each). Trimming removed 4 bases at V and 5 bases at J, with 15 bases between. This CDR3 region has 15 residues. CDR1 SEHNR and CDR2 FQNEAQ come from the germline V gene (reference sequence). CDR3 in amino acids: CASSSTGTFHNEQFF. CDR3 in DNA: TGTGCCAGCAGCTCAACAGGGACTTTCCACAATGAGCAGTTCTTC.

The rearrangement uses TRBV5-1 and TRBJ1-3, with D uncertain. The ends were cut back, 0 bases at V and 0 bases at J, with 10 bases in the middle. The CDR3 sequence is 16 residues long. From germline, CDR1 is SGHRS and CDR2 YFSETQ. This CDR3 reads CASSLGPMSSGNTIYF. Here the CDR3 DNA reads TGCGCCAGCAGCTTGGGACCTATGAGCTCTGGAAACACCATATATTTT.